A selection of T cell receptor beta chains follows, all from one sample in a study of T-cell memory formation after mild COVID-19. TCRdb fed the 5' RACE reads into MiXCR, producing one record per CDR3 protein. The sample carries under 250,000 distinct CDR3 sequences, 9% to 10% recorded once. The sample was PBMCs or a T cell subset sorted from them (not recorded which). The source of these receptors is a young man who had mild COVID-19 (a few samples of this study predate the infection). Cell type and time point are not known. Each CDR3 is given with its conserved first and last residue. The order of the fields is V gene, D gene, J gene, CDR3 protein. The D gene is left open where the match is weak.

TRBV6-6,TRBD2,TRBJ2-7,CASSYDARLANYEQYF
TRBV6-2/TRBV6-3,.,TRBJ1-5,CASSYTPTDQPQHF
TRBV12-3/TRBV12-4,TRBD2,TRBJ2-7,CASSLEAGAHEQYF
TRBV5-1,.,TRBJ2-3,CASSSEVYTDTQYF
TRBV3-1,.,TRBJ2-5,CASSHTLYSGNRETQYF
TRBV12-3/TRBV12-4,.,TRBJ2-5,CASSLRGTPREETQYF
TRBV7-2,TRBD1,TRBJ2-1,CASSNPGTGAYNEQFF
TRBV28,.,TRBJ2-5,CASSFRSAAQYF
TRBV3-1,TRBD1,TRBJ1-2,CASSPGTGDYGYTF
TRBV24-1,.,TRBJ1-2,CATSDLTVNYGYTF
TRBV9,.,TRBJ2-5,CASSVGVQETQYF
TRBV5-1,TRBD2,TRBJ2-1,CASSLASSGGARKFF
TRBV18,.,TRBJ2-7,CASSPENLFAYEQYF
TRBV30,.,TRBJ1-4,CAWSVKSAAEKLFF
TRBV6-6,TRBD1,TRBJ2-1,CASSPGTGFEQFF
TRBV7-8,TRBD1,TRBJ1-2,CASTLTLGQGANYGYTF
TRBV6-6,.,TRBJ1-5,CASSYKEAQHF
TRBV29-1,.,TRBJ1-1,CSVEHGNTEAFF
TRBV7-2,TRBD2,TRBJ2-1,CASSLNVGGGPYNEQFF
TRBV6-2/TRBV6-3,.,TRBJ2-3,CASSYYRDTQYF
TRBV4-3,.,TRBJ2-3,CASSQDQVTSHRTDTQYF
TRBV20-1,.,TRBJ2-1,CSANEGSSYNEQFF
TRBV5-1,.,TRBJ1-5,CASSLGDSGYNQPQHF
TRBV5-1,TRBD2,TRBJ2-5,CASSSRTSGGVSETQYF
TRBV4-3,.,TRBJ2-3,CASSQVKGGGADTQYF
TRBV5-1,.,TRBJ2-2,CASSLQGADTGELFF
TRBV6-4,TRBD1,TRBJ1-1,CASRARGDTEAFF
TRBV20-1,.,TRBJ2-7,CSARDTGASYEQYF
TRBV20-1,TRBD1,TRBJ1-5,CSASGQGIQPQHF
TRBV12-3/TRBV12-4,TRBD1,TRBJ2-7,CASRGTEGSYEQYF
TRBV7-2,.,TRBJ2-1,CASSLERTENEQFF
TRBV6-5,TRBD1,TRBJ1-6,CASSYWVPGQGGSPLHF
TRBV3-1,.,TRBJ1-4,CASSPRGNEKLFF
TRBV24-1,.,TRBJ2-1,CAIRGRGGTREQFF
TRBV9,TRBD2,TRBJ2-3,CASSETSGGAGTQYF
TRBV4-3,.,TRBJ1-6,CASSPRMQPVGSPLHF
TRBV11-3,.,TRBJ2-5,CASSKRAGSGTQYF
TRBV12-3/TRBV12-4,.,TRBJ1-2,CASSQNSGNYGYTF
TRBV27,.,TRBJ2-1,CASGRTSIDEQFF
TRBV6-5,TRBD2,TRBJ2-1,CASSWDYYNEQFF
TRBV11-2,TRBD2,TRBJ2-3,CASSPTSGGWTDTQYF
TRBV20-1,.,TRBJ2-5,CSAMGGGETQYF
TRBV7-2,.,TRBJ2-7,CASSLAVKYEQYF
TRBV6-2/TRBV6-3,TRBD2,TRBJ2-3,CASSWSGEGDTQYF
TRBV3-1,TRBD1,TRBJ1-6,CASSQAGQGASPLHF
TRBV20-1,.,TRBJ2-3,CSASGGKGIDTQYF
TRBV7-9,.,TRBJ2-7,CASSLRGDYEQYF
TRBV12-3/TRBV12-4,.,TRBJ2-1,CASSLGRSSYNEQFF
TRBV7-9,.,TRBJ2-7,CASSLALRYSSYEQYF
TRBV7-9,TRBD1,TRBJ1-2,CASSRAGTGQFYGYTF
TRBV6-5,TRBD1,TRBJ2-7,CASSPKRTGEQYF
TRBV27,.,TRBJ1-5,CASSRAASYNQPQHF
TRBV7-7,.,TRBJ2-3,CASSSTATDTQYF